The source of this T cell receptor (beta chain) is a study of response to subunit inactivated influenza vaccine. MiXCR was run by TCRdb on the RT-PCR reads, yielding one entry per CDR3 protein. The sample lists about 830,000 distinct CDR3 sequences, less than 20% occurring once. This clonotype showed up just a few times. Germline CDR1 is DFQATT and CDR2 is SNEGSKA (reference sequence). The CDR3 runs to 13 residues. The V gene lost 5 bases and the J gene lost 2 bases, with 10 bases spanning the gap. V gene TRBV20-1 combines with J gene TRBJ1-5; D not resolved. This material consisted of PBMCs from blood, taken 4 to 6 days after vaccination. This sequence originates from a man aged 50-60 years who received an inactivated influenza vaccine. The CDR3 DNA reads as TGCAGTGCTCAAGAATCGGGCAATCAGCCCCAGCATTTT. This sequence encodes CSAQESGNQPQHF.